The next 17 T cell receptor beta chains were all read from a single sample in a study of shared clonotypes between healthy human individuals. Cells designated naive CD8 were CD45RO-negative and were positively selected for CCR7, with terminally differentiated effector memory CD45RA+ cells excluded. The table came from immunoSEQ multiplex PCR; TCRdb's copy has only in-frame clones and leaves some out. The sample consists of about 2,100,000 clones, 85% to 95% of them appearing once. Sequences were obtained from naive CD8+ T cells from PBMCs. The receptors stem from a man younger than 30 in good health. Some clones in this sample may be carry-over from other donors' samples.

The chain recombines TRBV7-9 with TRBJ1-2, with a tentative D call TRBD1 (5 bases). The CDR3 is made up of 15 amino acids. Trimming cost V 1 base and J 2 bases, with 11 bases left between them. Germline V lookup: CDR1 SEHNR, CDR2 FQNEAQ (reference sequence). The CDR3 here is CASSLDSAGNYGYTF. The CDR3, as DNA: TGTGCCAGCAGCTTAGACTCCGCAGGGAACTATGGCTACACCTTC.

This chain connects TRBV6-5 to TRBJ1-2; TRBD1 matches 8 bases. The J segment lost 6 bases and the V segment lost 4 bases, leaving 1 base of the junction unmatched. There are 12 residues in the CDR3. Germline V gene lookup returns CDR1 MNHEY and CDR2 SVGAGI. For the CDR3, the DNA is TGTGCCAGCAGTTGGGACAGGAATGGCTACACCTTC. Its protein is CASSWDRNGYTF.

This chain joins TRBV27 and TRBJ2-1; 8 positions match TRBD2. CDR3 length: 14 residues. J was trimmed by 7 bases and V by 7 bases; bases with no gene match: 9. Germline lookup yields CDR1 MNHEY and CDR2 SMNVEV (reference sequence). CDR3 in DNA: TGTGCCAGCACCCTAGCGGGCACTGGGAATGAGCAGTTCTTC. It yields the protein CASTLAGTGNEQFF.

The chain uses TRBV7-9 and TRBJ2-1, with 7 bases aligning to TRBD2. The length of the CDR3 is 15 residues. CDR1 is SEHNR, CDR2 FQNEAQ, per germline (reference sequence). V shed 11 bases, J shed 3 bases, and the junction held 13 bases outside the gene matches. The CDR3 DNA reads as TGTGCCGTTTTCCCTGGCGGGGGATTCTACAATGAGCAGTTCTTC. This codes for CAVFPGGGFYNEQFF.

This clone was seen once. This chain joins TRBV5-1 and TRBJ2-1; 9 nucleotides match TRBD2. This CDR3 is 15 amino acids long. After removal of 0 bases from V and 7 bases from J, the junction contained 5 bases not matched to a gene. CDR1 is SGHRS, CDR2 YFSETQ, per germline. The CDR3 reads CASSLVAGGPNEQFF. As DNA, the CDR3 is TGCGCCAGCAGCTTGGTTGCGGGAGGGCCTAATGAGCAGTTCTTC.

The chain is built from TRBV19 and TRBJ1-2; no clear D. The CDR3 consists of 12 residues. V lost 5 bases and J lost 8, with 12 bases in between. CDR1 is LNHDA and CDR2 is SQIVND in the germline V gene (reference sequence). The CDR3 sequence: CASSPNPGGYTF. In DNA form, the CDR3 reads TGTGCCAGTAGTCCCAATCCGGGGGGCTACACCTTC.

V is TRBV29-1 and J is TRBJ2-2, with D maybe TRBD1 (5 bases). Trimming took off 3 bases at V and 5 bases at J, with 10 bases between the two ends. The CDR3 sequence is 13 residues long. CDR1 SQVTM and CDR2 ANQGSEA come from the germline V gene. The CDR3 spells CSVDQGRTGELFF. The CDR3 DNA sequence: TGCAGCGTTGATCAGGGAAGAACCGGGGAGCTGTTTTTT.

For this clone: A read error may explain this, as a much larger clone is one base away. The gene calls are TRBV13 and TRBJ1-1; D is unresolved. Trimming removed 0 bases from V and 4 bases from J, with 3 bases in between. Germline CDR1 reads PRHDT; CDR2 reads FYEKMQ (reference sequence). This CDR3 is built from 12 residues. CDR3 nucleotides: TGTGCCAGCAGCTTAGGGACCACTGAAGCTTTCTTT. This encodes CASSLGTTEAFF.

This rearrangement joins TRBV5-6 to TRBJ1-3; D ambiguous. CDR1 and CDR2 (germline): SGHDT, YYEEEE. V lost 0 bases and J 0 bases, leaving 7 bases between the germline ends. The CDR3 is 15 residues long. In nucleotides, the CDR3 is TGTGCCAGCAGCTTGGGTGTTACCTCTGGAAACACCATATATTTT. As protein: CASSLGVTSGNTIYF.

About this clone itself: The sample holds other DNA sequences that translate to the same CDR3. The chain couples TRBV11-3 to TRBJ2-1, with D perhaps matching TRBD1 or TRBD2 (5 bases each). The germline gives CDR1 SGHNT, CDR2 YENEEA. Trimming took off 1 base at V and 2 bases at J, with 6 bases between the two ends. This CDR3 has 14 amino acids. The DNA for the CDR3 is TGTGCCAGCAGCTTAGCGGGGCCCTACAATGAGCAGTTCTTC. Protein product: CASSLAGPYNEQFF.

The V gene is TRBV5-1, the J gene TRBJ1-1; tentatively, D is TRBD1 (5 bases). The CDR3 extends over 16 amino acids. CDR1 and CDR2 (germline): SGHRS, YFSETQ. The germline V and J ends were trimmed by 4 bases and 0 bases, with 16 bases remaining between them. The CDR3, as DNA: TGCGCCAGCAGCCCCCGGGAGGGGCCTTTGAACACTGAAGCTTTCTTT. Its protein product is CASSPREGPLNTEAFF.

This clone was recorded only once. The chain employs TRBV9 and TRBJ2-2, with unresolved D. Trimming shortened V by 4 bases and J by 5 bases, and 12 bases separated the two germline ends. The CDR3 sequence is 14 residues long. Germline-derived CDR1 and CDR2 are SGDLS and YYNGEE. The CDR3 region has the DNA TGTGCCAGCAGCCCGGGCCCTAGGACCGGGGAGCTGTTTTTT. Its protein is CASSPGPRTGELFF. The variable domain in full, completed from reference TRBV9 and TRBJ2-2, reads DSGVTQTPKHLITATGQRVTLRCSPRSGDLSVYWYQQSLDQGLQFLIQYYNGEERAKGNILERFSAQQFPDLHSELNLSSLELGDSALYFCASSPGPRTGELFFGEGSRLTVL.

The rearrangement uses TRBV11-3 and TRBJ1-5; TRBD1 agrees at 10 bases. Germline assignment: CDR1 SGHNT and CDR2 YENEEA. The V and J ends lost 4 bases and 0 bases, in that order; junction bases with no gene match: 6. The CDR3 sequence is 17 residues long. The chain's CDR3 is CASSSDRGLGSNQPQHF. The CDR3 DNA reads TGTGCCAGCAGCTCGGACAGGGGGTTAGGTAGCAATCAGCCCCAGCATTTT.

As regards this clone: Other DNA sequences in this specimen translate into the identical CDR3. The V and J genes are TRBV27 and TRBJ1-2, with 11 bases lining up with TRBD1. The germline V gene has CDR1 MNHEY and CDR2 SMNVEV (reference sequence). The trim removed 5 bases at V and 3 bases at J, leaving 2 bases unmatched. The CDR3 loop spans 14 amino acids. CDR3 loop: CASSRTGGYYGYTF. CDR3 nucleotides: TGTGCCAGCAGTAGGACAGGGGGCTACTATGGCTACACCTTC.

This chain connects TRBV27 to TRBJ2-3; no reliable D call. Trimming took 3 bases from V and 4 from J, leaving 11 bases between them. Germline CDR1 reads MNHEY; CDR2 reads SMNVEV (reference sequence). The CDR3 covers 14 residues. The CDR3 nucleotides read TGTGCCAGCAGTTTCTCGGTTACGCCAGATACGCAGTATTTT. Amino acid sequence: CASSFSVTPDTQYF.

The chain links TRBV11-3 to TRBJ2-5; D possibly corresponds to TRBD1 (6 bases). CDR1 is SGHNT and CDR2 is YENEEA in the germline V gene. CDR3 length: 14 residues. Trimming shortened V by 4 bases and J by 4 bases, and 13 bases separated the two germline ends. The CDR3: CASSWHGGAETQYF. CDR3 DNA: TGTGCCAGCAGCTGGCATGGGGGCGCAGAGACCCAGTACTTC.

The V call is TRBV9, the J call TRBJ1-2, with 7 bases lining up with TRBD1. Germline assignment: CDR1 SGDLS and CDR2 YYNGEE. V was clipped by 3 bases and J by 5 bases; unmatched bases: 13. The CDR3 length is 16 residues. DNA for the CDR3: TGTGCCAGCAGCGGAGATCCGGGACAGACGTTATATGGCTACACCTTC. This sequence encodes CASSGDPGQTLYGYTF.